The 18 T cell receptor beta chains below were found in one sample sequenced in a study of shared clonotypes between healthy human individuals. CD45RO-negative cells were positively selected for CCR7, leaving out terminally differentiated effector memory CD45RA+ cells. Sequencing used immunoSEQ multiplex PCR; TCRdb keeps in-frame clones, though not all of them. The sample includes about 2.1 million clones, approximately 94% of them seen just once. Specimen: naive CD8+ T cells from PBMCs. Receptor source: a man aged 18 to 30 in good health. Some clones in this sample may be carry-over from other donors' samples.

The chain uses TRBV13 and TRBJ2-5, with a possible D match to TRBD1 (5 bases). The germline V gene has CDR1 PRHDT and CDR2 FYEKMQ (reference sequence). This CDR3 has 15 amino acids. Trimming cost V 4 bases and J 1 base, with 13 bases left between them. The CDR3 protein is CASSSEGVSQETQYF. In DNA, the CDR3 is TGTGCCAGCAGCTCAGAAGGGGTCTCCCAAGAGACCCAGTACTTC. Drawing the rest from reference TRBV13 and TRBJ2-5, the complete variable domain is AAGVIQSPRHLIKEKRETATLKCYPIPRHDTVYWYQQGPGQDPQFLISFYEKMQSDKGSIPDRFSAQQFSDYHSELNMSSLELGDSALYFCASSSEGVSQETQYFGPGTRLLVL.

This clone was recorded only once. The V call is TRBV7-9, the J call TRBJ2-1, with 8 bases aligning to TRBD2. The junction had 5 bases not matched to a gene; V was cut back by 6 bases and J by 1 base. The CDR3 has 15 residues. From germline, CDR1 is SEHNR and CDR2 FQNEAQ (reference sequence). The CDR3 coding sequence is TGTGCCAGCAGGGATCCGGGAGGGTCCTACAATGAGCAGTTCTTC. Its translation: CASRDPGGSYNEQFF.

The chain combines TRBV19 with TRBJ2-7, with D unclear. Germline CDR1 is LNHDA and CDR2 is SQIVND (reference sequence). V gave up 9 bases and J gave up 5 bases, with 17 bases separating them. The CDR3 loop spans 13 amino acids. The DNA for the CDR3 is TGTGCCAGCCGCCGGTTGAGGTCGGACGAGCAGTACTTC. This codes for CASRRLRSDEQYF.

A note on this clone: The same CDR3 is also encoded by other DNA sequences in this sample. The chain employs TRBV19 and TRBJ1-1; the D is unclear. Germline V gene lookup returns CDR1 LNHDA and CDR2 SQIVND (reference sequence). Trimming removed 2 bases from V and 1 base from J, with 8 bases in between. CDR3 size: 14 residues. CDR3 sequence (DNA): TGTGCCAGTAGTATACGGCGGGAGAACACTGAAGCTTTCTTT. Its translation: CASSIRRENTEAFF.

This clone was recorded only once. J is TRBJ2-5 and V is TRBV4-3, with 8 bases matching TRBD2. The germline V gene has CDR1 LGHNA and CDR2 YSLEER. V lost 5 bases, J lost 5 bases, and 16 bases stayed unmatched. The CDR3 length is 17 residues. CDR3 DNA: TGCGCCAGCAGCGATATGAGAAGCGGGAGCCTCGGGGAGACCCAGTACTTC. It is translated as CASSDMRSGSLGETQYF.

This clone was observed a few times. V and J are TRBV7-9 and TRBJ1-4; 8 bases match TRBD1. V lost 1 base to trimming and J lost 8 bases; unmatched junction nucleotides: 9. This CDR3 has 16 residues. Germline V CDR1 and CDR2: SEHNR, FQNEAQ (reference sequence). The CDR3 sequence is CASSLVSDRAGEKLFF. CDR3 bases: TGTGCCAGCAGCTTAGTCTCGGACAGGGCGGGAGAAAAACTGTTTTTT.

This chain's CDR3 is CASGTGYNEQFF. The CDR3 DNA reads as TGTGCTAGTGGTACTGGGTACAATGAGCAGTTCTTC. This chain joins TRBV12-5 and TRBJ2-1; D remains unclear. Germline assignment: CDR1 LGHNT and CDR2 FRNRAP. Trimming stripped 5 bases from V and 4 bases from J, with 6 bases between. The CDR3 sequence is 12 residues long.

The chain couples TRBV7-9 to TRBJ2-7; maybe TRBD2 (5 bases). V lost 3 bases to trimming and J lost 5 bases, with 11 bases between them. The CDR3 runs to 13 residues. Germline V CDR1 and CDR2: SEHNR, FQNEAQ (reference sequence). The CDR3 DNA is TGTGCCAGCAGCTTTTGGACTGCTGACGAGCAGTACTTC. Amino acids: CASSFWTADEQYF.

The rearrangement links TRBV7-9 to TRBJ2-5; TRBD1 agrees at 7 bases. There are 13 residues in the CDR3. The V gene's germline CDR1 is SEHNR and CDR2 FQNEAQ (reference sequence). The V and J ends lost 5 bases and 1 base, in that order; junction bases with no gene match: 1. CDR3 sequence: CASSGDSQETQYF. The DNA for the CDR3 is TGTGCCAGCAGCGGGGACAGCCAAGAGACCCAGTACTTC.

The gene calls are TRBV7-2 and TRBJ2-7; D ambiguous. The CDR3 runs 15 residues. From germline, CDR1 is SGHTA and CDR2 FQGNSA. Trimming took 2 bases from V and 5 from J, leaving 16 bases between them. The CDR3 sequence: CASSLRTHATDEQYF. For the CDR3, the DNA is TGTGCCAGCAGCTTAAGGACGCACGCGACCGACGAGCAGTACTTC.

The gene calls are TRBV7-2 and TRBJ1-1; the match to TRBD1 covers 10 bases. This CDR3 has 15 residues. V shed 6 bases and J 4 bases; nucleotides not matched to a gene: 8. Germline CDR1 is SGHTA and CDR2 is FQGNSA. CDR3 amino acids: CASSTRTGGSTEAFF. Written as DNA, the CDR3 is TGTGCCAGCAGTACCCGGACAGGGGGAAGCACTGAAGCTTTCTTT.

The CDR3 sequence is CASSQLRGGTDTQYF. The CDR3, as DNA: TGTGCCAGCAGCCAGCTCCGGGGGGGCACAGATACGCAGTATTTT. The chain joins TRBV7-8 to TRBJ2-3, with 7 bases that match TRBD2. This CDR3 comprises 15 residues. V shed 5 bases and J 1 base; nucleotides not matched to a gene: 6. Germline V gene data show CDR1 as SGHVS and CDR2 as FQNEAQ.

A remark on this clone: Other DNA sequences from this sample encode an identical CDR3 as well. The chain is built from TRBV7-9 and TRBJ2-3, with D hard to call. The CDR3 runs to 14 residues. Germline V gives CDR1 SEHNR, CDR2 FQNEAQ (reference sequence). V was cut by 1 base and J by 4 bases, with 9 bases left in between. CDR3 amino acids: CASSLVSRADTQYF. The CDR3, as DNA: TGTGCCAGCAGCTTAGTGTCCCGGGCAGATACGCAGTATTTT.

This chain uses TRBV5-4 with TRBJ2-3; D uncertain. V was shortened by 1 base and J by 0 bases, with 15 bases between the two germline ends. Germline V CDR1 and CDR2: SGHNT, YYREEE (reference sequence). The CDR3 consists of 17 residues. The CDR3 DNA reads as TGTGCCAGCAGCTTGCTTCCTGCTCCAACTAGCACAGATACGCAGTATTTT. Translation gives CASSLLPAPTSTDTQYF.

The rearrangement joins TRBV27 to TRBJ2-1; 11 bases align to TRBD2. The trim removed 5 bases at V and 3 bases at J, leaving 15 bases unmatched. Per the germline V gene, CDR1 is MNHEY and CDR2 is SMNVEV (reference sequence). The CDR3 is made up of 19 amino acids. The CDR3 spells CASSRLDFPGLADYNEQFF. CDR3 DNA: TGTGCCAGCAGTCGTTTAGATTTCCCGGGACTAGCGGACTACAATGAGCAGTTCTTC.

J is TRBJ2-5 and V is TRBV28; 9 bases line up with TRBD2. CDR1 and CDR2 from the germline V gene are MDHEN and SYDVKM. The junction had 11 bases not matched to a gene; V was cut back by 4 bases and J by 5 bases. This CDR3 has 16 residues. The CDR3 DNA reads TGTGCCAGCAGTTCCACCGGTGCGGGAGGGCGGGAGACCCAGTACTTC. Translation: CASSSTGAGGRETQYF. Based on the CDR3 plus reference TRBV28 and TRBJ2-5, the full variable domain is DVKVTQSSRYLVKRTGEKVFLECVQDMDHENMFWYRQDPGLGLRLIYFSYDVKMKEKGDIPEGYSVSREKKERFSLILESASTNQTSMYLCASSSTGAGGRETQYFGPGTRLLVL.

This rearrangement joins TRBV7-2 to TRBJ1-1; D call uncertain. Trimming stripped 4 bases from V and 0 bases from J, with 9 bases between. This CDR3 comprises 14 residues. Germline lookup yields CDR1 SGHTA and CDR2 FQGNSA. In nucleotides, the CDR3 is TGTGCCAGCAGCTCCCTGGGATTGAACACTGAAGCTTTCTTT. Its translation: CASSSLGLNTEAFF.

As to this clone: Other DNA sequences in this sample translate to the same CDR3. J is TRBJ2-3 and V is TRBV9; no definite D call. With 2 bases removed from V and 0 bases from J, the gap between germline ends came to 10 bases. The CDR3 is 15 residues long. CDR1 and CDR2 (germline): SGDLS, YYNGEE. In nucleotides, the CDR3 is TGTGCCAGCAGCGTGGGAACAGCTAGCACAGATACGCAGTATTTT. Translating it yields CASSVGTASTDTQYF. Variable domain in full (rest from reference TRBV9 and TRBJ2-3): DSGVTQTPKHLITATGQRVTLRCSPRSGDLSVYWYQQSLDQGLQFLIQYYNGEERAKGNILERFSAQQFPDLHSELNLSSLELGDSALYFCASSVGTASTDTQYFGPGTRLTVL.